This passage covers 13 T cell receptor beta chains from one sample sequenced in a study of cytotoxic CD8 clonotypes in ibrutinib-treated CLL (dated by TCRdb to the early 2020s). The meaning of the sample's time point label: approximately eleven months on ibrutinib. Library construction relied on the immunoSEQ multiplex PCR assay. TCRdb holds this immuneACCESS table with in-frame rearrangements only. Some clones are missing; in checked studies, unresolved V genes explain under half, and the rest has no known cause. For this sample there are some 200,000 clones; 75% to 85% appear just once. 9.5% to 12% of the sample is taken by the ten largest. Material: PBMCs, obtained after 12 months of ibrutinib treatment. The origin of the receptors is a human donor with chronic lymphocytic leukemia.

This rearrangement joins TRBV7-2 to TRBJ2-3, with 9 bases identical to TRBD2. The V segment lost 5 bases and the J segment 1 base; nucleotides outside the gene matches: 1. CDR1 SGHTA and CDR2 FQGNSA come from the germline V gene. This CDR3 is built from 14 residues. CDR3 DNA: TGTGCCAGCAGCCCTAGCGGGGGCACAGATACGCAGTATTTT. The encoded protein is CASSPSGGTDTQYF.

The J gene is TRBJ1-4, the V gene TRBV5-5, with 7 bases lining up with TRBD1. The V gene's germline CDR1 is SGHKS and CDR2 YYEKEE (reference sequence). Trimming at V came to 4 bases and at J to 7 bases, leaving 7 bases not matched to a gene. CDR3 size: 14 residues. This CDR3 is CASSTTGWAEKLFF. CDR3 sequence (DNA): TGTGCCAGCAGCACGACAGGGTGGGCTGAAAAACTGTTTTTT.

CDR3 amino acids: CASSLTSGSFGQYF. The DNA for the CDR3 is TGTGCCAGCAGCTTAACTAGCGGGAGCTTCGGGCAGTACTTC. The rearrangement links TRBV11-1 to TRBJ2-7, with 11 bases that match TRBD2. Germline CDR1 is SGHAT and CDR2 is FQDESV (reference sequence). With V trimmed by 2 bases and J by 9 bases, 6 bases remained unmatched. CDR3 length: 14 amino acids.

The rearrangement joins TRBV7-9 to TRBJ2-5, with D perhaps assigned TRBD1 or TRBD2 (5 bases each). CDR3 length: 11 residues. Germline V CDR1 and CDR2: SEHNR, FQNEAQ (reference sequence). V dropped 8 bases and J dropped 9 bases, with 13 bases sitting between them. CDR3 nucleotides: TGTGCCAGCGGCCAGGGTAGCGCCCAGTACTTC. Translating it yields CASGQGSAQYF.

The chain carries TRBV5-1 and TRBJ1-1; D unresolved. The CDR3 is made up of 15 amino acids. V was trimmed by 0 bases and J by 0 bases, leaving 9 bases between them. Germline V lookup: CDR1 SGHRS, CDR2 YFSETQ. CDR3 nucleotide sequence: TGCGCCAGCAGCTTGGGATGGGGAATGAACACTGAAGCTTTCTTT. The encoded protein is CASSLGWGMNTEAFF. Full variable domain (rest looked up from reference TRBV5-1 and TRBJ1-1): KAGVTQTPRYLIKTRGQQVTLSCSPISGHRSVSWYQQTPGQGLQFLFEYFSETQRNKGNFPGRFSGRQFSNSRSEMNVSTLELGDSALYLCASSLGWGMNTEAFFGQGTRLTVV.

This chain connects TRBV19 to TRBJ2-3; 12 bases align to TRBD2. The CDR3 is 19 amino acids. CDR1 LNHDA and CDR2 SQIVND come from the germline V gene (reference sequence). The J segment lost 5 bases and the V segment lost 1 base, leaving 13 bases of the junction unmatched. CDR3 coding DNA: TGTGCCAGTAGTATAGGGCTAGCGGGGGGGTCCCCGTTTAGAGATACGCAGTATTTT. Its protein product is CASSIGLAGGSPFRDTQYF.

This CDR3 reads CSVEGDRGQEHIFKQYF. As DNA, the CDR3 is TGCAGCGTTGAGGGTGACAGGGGGCAGGAGCACATCTTCAAGCAGTACTTC. The rearrangement joins TRBV29-1 to TRBJ2-7; 10 bases fit TRBD1. After removal of 3 bases from V and 8 bases from J, the junction contained 19 bases not matched to a gene. Germline V lookup: CDR1 SQVTM, CDR2 ANQGSEA. The CDR3 totals 17 residues.

The CDR3 region has the DNA TGTGCCAGCAGCGTAGATGACTCCGGAGCTGGCTCACCCCTCCACTTT. Protein sequence: CASSVDDSGAGSPLHF. The chain combines TRBV9 with TRBJ1-6, with unresolved D. V was cut by 0 bases and J by 10 bases, with 17 bases left in between. The CDR3 has 16 residues. Germline V lookup: CDR1 SGDLS, CDR2 YYNGEE. The full variable domain, its missing parts supplied by reference TRBV9 and TRBJ1-6, is DSGVTQTPKHLITATGQRVTLRCSPRSGDLSVYWYQQSLDQGLQFLIQYYNGEERAKGNILERFSAQQFPDLHSELNLSSLELGDSALYFCASSVDDSGAGSPLHFGNGTRLTVT.

The chain joins TRBV7-9 to TRBJ2-3; 9 nucleotides line up with TRBD2. The germline gives CDR1 SEHNR, CDR2 FQNEAQ (reference sequence). CDR3 length: 13 amino acids. V gave up 5 bases and J gave up 6 bases; unmatched junction bases: 3. As DNA, the CDR3 is TGTGCCAGCAGCCCTAGCGGGGAGGATACGCAGTATTTT. It codes for CASSPSGEDTQYF. Complete variable domain (other parts from reference TRBV7-9 and TRBJ2-3): DTGVSQNPRHKITKRGQNVTFRCDPISEHNRLYWYRQTLGQGPEFLTYFQNEAQLEKSRLLSDRFSAERPKGSFSTLEIQRTEQGDSAMYLCASSPSGEDTQYFGPGTRLTVL.

This chain uses TRBV4-1 with TRBJ2-2; TRBD2 agrees at 10 bases. This CDR3 contains 21 residues. CDR1 is MGHRA and CDR2 is YSYEKL in the germline V gene. Trimming cost V 0 bases and J 3 bases; bases outside gene matches: 16. The CDR3 region has the DNA TGCGCCAGCAGCCAAGATAGGGGAGGCCTAGCGGGAGCTCGTGACACCGGGGAGCTGTTTTTT. This translates into CASSQDRGGLAGARDTGELFF.

V and J are TRBV11-3 and TRBJ2-2; D not certain. The length of the CDR3 is 13 residues. Trimming took off 0 bases at V and 8 bases at J, with 7 bases between the two ends. Germline CDR1 reads SGHNT; CDR2 reads YENEEA. The DNA of the CDR3 is TGTGCCAGCAGCTTAGATCTAGGAGGGGAGCTGTTTTTT. This encodes CASSLDLGGELFF.

The chain recombines TRBV5-1 with TRBJ2-5; tentative D call: TRBD1 (6 bases). Germline V gives CDR1 SGHRS, CDR2 YFSETQ. Trimming cost V 2 bases and J 7 bases, with 9 bases left between them. This CDR3 has 12 residues. As DNA, the CDR3 is TGCGCCAGCAGCTTCCTGGGGGCGACCCAGTACTTC. Its translation is CASSFLGATQYF.

J is TRBJ1-2 and V is TRBV5-4; D is uncertain. The CDR3 is 12 residues long. The germline V gene encodes CDR1 SGHNT and CDR2 YYREEE (reference sequence). V was trimmed by 4 bases and J by 6 bases, leaving 10 bases between them. DNA of the CDR3: TGTGCCAGCAGCAATGAGTGGCATGGCTACACCTTC. It encodes CASSNEWHGYTF.